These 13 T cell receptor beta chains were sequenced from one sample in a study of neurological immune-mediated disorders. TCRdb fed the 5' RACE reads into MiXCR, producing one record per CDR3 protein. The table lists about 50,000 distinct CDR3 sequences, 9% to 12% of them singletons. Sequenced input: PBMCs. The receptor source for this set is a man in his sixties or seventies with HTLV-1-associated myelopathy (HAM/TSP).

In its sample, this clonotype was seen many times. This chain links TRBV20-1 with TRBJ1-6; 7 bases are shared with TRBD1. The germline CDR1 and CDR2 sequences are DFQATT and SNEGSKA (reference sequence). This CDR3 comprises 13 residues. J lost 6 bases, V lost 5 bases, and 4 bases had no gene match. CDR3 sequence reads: CSASGQPNSPLHF. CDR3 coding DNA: TGCAGTGCTTCGGGACAGCCTAATTCACCCCTCCACTTT.

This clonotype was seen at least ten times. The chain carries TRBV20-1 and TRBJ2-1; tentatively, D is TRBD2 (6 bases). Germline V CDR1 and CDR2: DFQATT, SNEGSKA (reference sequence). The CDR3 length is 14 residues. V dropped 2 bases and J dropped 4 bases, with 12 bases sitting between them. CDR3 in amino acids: CSARSGLPYNEQFF. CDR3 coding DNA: TGCAGTGCTAGAAGCGGACTACCTTACAATGAGCAGTTCTTC.

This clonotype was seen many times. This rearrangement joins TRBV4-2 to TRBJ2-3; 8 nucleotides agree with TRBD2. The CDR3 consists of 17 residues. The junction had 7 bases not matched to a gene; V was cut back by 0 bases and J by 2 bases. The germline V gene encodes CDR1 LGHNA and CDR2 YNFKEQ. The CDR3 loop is CASSQEGTGGPTDTQYF. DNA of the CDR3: TGTGCCAGCAGCCAAGAAGGAACGGGAGGGCCCACAGATACGCAGTATTTT.

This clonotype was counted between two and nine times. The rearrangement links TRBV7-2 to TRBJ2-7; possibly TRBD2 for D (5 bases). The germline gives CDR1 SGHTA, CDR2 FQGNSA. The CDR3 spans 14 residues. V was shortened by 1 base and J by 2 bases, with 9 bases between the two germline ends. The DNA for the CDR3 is TGTGCCAGCAGCTTAGGGCCCGGGACCTACGAGCAGTACTTC. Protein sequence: CASSLGPGTYEQYF.

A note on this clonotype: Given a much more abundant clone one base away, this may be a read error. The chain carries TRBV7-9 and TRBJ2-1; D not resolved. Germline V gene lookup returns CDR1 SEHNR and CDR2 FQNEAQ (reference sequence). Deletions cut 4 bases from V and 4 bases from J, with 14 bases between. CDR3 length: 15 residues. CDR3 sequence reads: CASSSSVRIYNEQFF. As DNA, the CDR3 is TGTGCCAGCAGCTCAAGCGTGAGGATATACAATGAGCAGTTCTTC.

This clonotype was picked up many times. The CDR3 region has the DNA TGCACCTTCGGGGGAGAGACCCAGTACTTC. Its protein is CTFGGETQYF. The rearrangement links TRBV20-1 to TRBJ2-5; tentative D call: TRBD2 (6 bases). The germline CDR1 and CDR2 sequences are DFQATT and SNEGSKA (reference sequence). The CDR3 is 10 residues long.

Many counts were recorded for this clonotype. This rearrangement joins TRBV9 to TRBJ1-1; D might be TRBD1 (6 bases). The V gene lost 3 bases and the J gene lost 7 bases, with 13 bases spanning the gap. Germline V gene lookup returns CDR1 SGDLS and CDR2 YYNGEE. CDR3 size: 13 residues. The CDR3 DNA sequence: TGTGCCAGCAGCGGAGGGGGGGCCGGTGAAGCTTTCTTT. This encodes CASSGGGAGEAFF.

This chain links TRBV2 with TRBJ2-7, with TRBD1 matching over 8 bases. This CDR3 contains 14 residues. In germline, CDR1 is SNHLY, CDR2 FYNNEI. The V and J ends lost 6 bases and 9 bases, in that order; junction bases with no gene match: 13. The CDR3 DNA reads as TGTGCCAGCAGCTTGGACAGGGACCTTGAAGGGCAGTACTTC. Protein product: CASSLDRDLEGQYF. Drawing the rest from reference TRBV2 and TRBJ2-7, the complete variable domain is EPEVTQTPSHQVTQMGQEVILRCVPISNHLYFYWYRQILGQKVEFLVSFYNNEISEKSEIFDDQFSVERPDGSNFTLKIRSTKLEDSAMYFCASSLDRDLEGQYFGPGTRLTVT.

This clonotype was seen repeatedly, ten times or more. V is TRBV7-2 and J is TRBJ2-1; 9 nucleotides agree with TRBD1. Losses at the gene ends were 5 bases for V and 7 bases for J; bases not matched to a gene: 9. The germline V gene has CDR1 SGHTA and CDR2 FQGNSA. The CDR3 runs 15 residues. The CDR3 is CASSRTGTGINEQFF. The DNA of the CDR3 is TGTGCCAGCAGCCGGACTGGGACAGGGATAAATGAGCAGTTCTTC.

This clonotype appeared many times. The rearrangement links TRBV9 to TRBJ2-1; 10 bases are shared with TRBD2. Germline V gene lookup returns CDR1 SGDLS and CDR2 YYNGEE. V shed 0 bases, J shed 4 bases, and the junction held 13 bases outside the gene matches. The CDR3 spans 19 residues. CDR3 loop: CASSVGSSGSPKEYNEQFF. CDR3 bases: TGTGCCAGCAGCGTAGGTTCTAGCGGGAGTCCCAAGGAGTACAATGAGCAGTTCTTC.

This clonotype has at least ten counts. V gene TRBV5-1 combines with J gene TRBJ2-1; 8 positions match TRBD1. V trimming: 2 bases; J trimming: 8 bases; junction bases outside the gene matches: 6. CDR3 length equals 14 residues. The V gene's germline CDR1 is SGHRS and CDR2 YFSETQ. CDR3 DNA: TGCGCCAGCAGCTTCAGACAGGGGCACGATGAGCAGTTCTTC. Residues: CASSFRQGHDEQFF.

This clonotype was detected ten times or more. The CDR3 nucleotides are TGTGCCTCCAAGAGGGGACAGAACTATGGCTACACCTTC. It translates to CASKRGQNYGYTF. The chain joins TRBV6-1 to TRBJ1-2, with 7 positions matching TRBD1. The CDR3 has 13 amino acids. The V segment lost 11 bases and the J segment 2 bases; nucleotides outside the gene matches: 8. CDR1 is MNHNS, CDR2 SASEGT, per germline.

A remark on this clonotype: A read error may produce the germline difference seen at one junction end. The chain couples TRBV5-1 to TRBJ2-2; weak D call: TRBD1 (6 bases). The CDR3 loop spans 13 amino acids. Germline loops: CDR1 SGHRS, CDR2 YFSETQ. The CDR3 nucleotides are TGTGCCAGCAGCACAACAGGGAACGGGGAGATGTTTTTT. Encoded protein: CASSTTGNGEMFF. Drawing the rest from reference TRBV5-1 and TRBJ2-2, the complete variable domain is KAGVTQTPRYLIKTRGQQVTLSCSPISGHRSVSWYQQTPGQGLQFLFEYFSETQRNKGNFPGRFSGRQFSNSRSEMNVSTLELGDSALYLCASSTTGNGEMFFGEGSRLTVL.